This T cell receptor beta chain was retrieved from a study of blood T cell repertoires in COVID-19. For the study at large: Sites across the United States, Italy and Spain contributed samples from acute and convalescent COVID-19. In each case, the material was cDNA or gDNA derived from T cells, B-cell-depleted T cells, or PBMCs.

Per the original methods: Reference gene primer amplification yielded estimated nucleated cell counts. Libraries were prepared by immunoSEQ multiplex PCR; TCRdb keeps only in-frame clonotypes and omits some of them. That table gives V, J and clone size, and the DNA gave D and trimming. The sample lists approximately 69,000 clones, 70% to 75% occurring once. The CDR3 runs to 16 residues. The germline gives CDR1 SNHLY, CDR2 FYNNEI. The V segment lost 5 bases and the J segment 1 base; nucleotides outside the gene matches: 9. Input material: peripheral blood. The V and J genes are TRBV2 and TRBJ2-3; 7 positions match TRBD1. The origin of this receptor is a man aged 55-75 years with acute or convalescent COVID-19. The CDR3 region has the DNA TGTGCCAGCAGTACCCAGACAGGGTTCGGCACAGATACGCAGTATTTT. This translates into CASSTQTGFGTDTQYF.